Here is one T cell receptor (beta chain) with its context. Its antigen remains unidentified. 5'RACE primed from the constant segment yielded TCR alpha and TCR beta cDNA libraries bearing sample barcodes and UMIs. TCRdb itself ran the 5' RACE reads through MiXCR, one entry per CDR3 protein. The repertoire holds approximately 250,000 distinct CDR3 sequences, with approximately 15% as singletons. This record belongs to a study of T-cell memory formation after mild COVID-19. About the study: TCR clusters were largely donor specific. Study observations and caveats: CD4+ bias marked clones expanding day 15 to 37, unlike balanced contracting clones. Pre-infection memory showed some responding clones, and this suggested that cross-reactive memory joined.

V was cut by 3 bases and J by 8 bases, with 14 bases left in between. Germline CDR1 is SGHRS and CDR2 is YFSETQ. The CDR3 spans 14 residues. Sequenced: PBMCs or a T cell subset sorted from them (not recorded which). The V and J genes are TRBV5-1 and TRBJ1-4; TRBD1 is a possible D gene (6 bases). The source of this sequence is an adult woman who had mild COVID-19 (a few samples of this study predate the infection). Cell type and time point are not known. CDR3 bases: TGCGCCAGCAGCTCAGGGGCCCGAGGAGAAAAACTGTTTTTT. Its protein product is CASSSGARGEKLFF.